This entry lists 23 T cell receptor beta chains sequenced from one sample in a study of T cells in Graves' hyperthyroidism and ophthalmopathy. RNA transcripts yielded amplified TCR beta CDR3 regions. The HTBI primer set served for first-round RT-PCR of the TCR CDR3. TCRdb re-called the multiplex PCR reads through MiXCR, storing one row per CDR3 protein. This table has under 350,000 distinct CDR3 sequences, approximately 18% appearing once. Sequencing input: blood. These receptors were taken from a woman in her 50s with Graves' hyperthyroidism.

This clonotype has only a few counts. The chain uses TRBV12-3 or TRBV12-4 and TRBJ2-1; D perhaps matches TRBD2 (6 bases). This CDR3 region has 13 residues. The V end was cut by 3 bases, the J end by 8 bases, with 11 bases between. The chain's CDR3 is CASSFPGGDEQFF. CDR3 nucleotide sequence: TGTGCCAGCAGTTTCCCTGGCGGGGATGAGCAGTTCTTC.

This clonotype was counted many times. V and J are TRBV28 and TRBJ2-6; 8 nucleotides align to TRBD2. The V gene's germline CDR1 is MDHEN and CDR2 SYDVKM. CDR3 length equals 16 residues. The V segment lost 5 bases and the J segment 2 bases; nucleotides outside the gene matches: 5. CDR3 sequence reads: CASSPSGGAGANVLTF. The CDR3 coding sequence is TGTGCCAGCAGTCCCTCCGGGGGGGCTGGGGCCAACGTCCTGACTTTC.

The table lists this clonotype with many counts. The chain recombines TRBV9 with TRBJ1-2; D unclear. This CDR3 is 15 amino acids long. Germline CDR1 SGDLS, CDR2 YYNGEE. Trimming cost V 0 bases and J 8 bases, with 17 bases left between them. This CDR3 reads CASSVGVGRQKGYTF. The CDR3, as DNA: TGTGCCAGCAGCGTAGGGGTAGGCAGGCAGAAGGGCTACACCTTC. Using reference TRBV9 and TRBJ1-2 for the parts outside the CDR3, the full variable domain is DSGVTQTPKHLITATGQRVTLRCSPRSGDLSVYWYQQSLDQGLQFLIQYYNGEERAKGNILERFSAQQFPDLHSELNLSSLELGDSALYFCASSVGVGRQKGYTFGSGTRLTVV.

This clonotype has a handful of counts. The chain has TRBV5-1 and TRBJ2-3; D remains ambiguous. The CDR3 runs 14 residues. Germline loops: CDR1 SGHRS, CDR2 YFSETQ. V lost 0 bases and J 1 base, leaving 6 bases between the germline ends. The CDR3 DNA reads as TGCGCCAGCAGCTTGGTTGGCCGCACAGATACGCAGTATTTT. This codes for CASSLVGRTDTQYF.

This clonotype was found a few times. The chain carries TRBV6-1 and TRBJ1-1; 9 positions match TRBD1. Trimming removed 6 bases from V and 1 base from J; junction bases left unmatched: 9. This CDR3 has 16 residues. CDR1 is MNHNS and CDR2 is SASEGT in the germline V gene. CDR3 residues: CASRLLLQGANTEAFF. DNA of the CDR3: TGTGCCAGCAGACTCCTTCTACAGGGGGCGAACACTGAAGCTTTCTTT.

This clonotype was seen a handful of times. The V gene is TRBV10-3, the J gene TRBJ1-1, with 7 bases aligning to TRBD1. Per the germline V gene, CDR1 is ENHRY and CDR2 is SYGVKD. Losses at the gene ends were 6 bases for V and 4 bases for J; bases not matched to a gene: 8. The length of the CDR3 is 14 residues. The CDR3 nucleotides read TGTGCCATCAGCCTACAGGGGTTAAGCACTGAAGCTTTCTTT. Translation gives CAISLQGLSTEAFF.

This sequence joins TRBV29-1 and TRBJ2-3; 7 bases are a match to TRBD1. CDR3 length equals 13 residues. Per germline, CDR1 SQVTM and CDR2 ANQGSEA. The ends lost 6 bases at V and 3 bases at J; junction bases unmatched: 6. The CDR3 here is CSVRQGLTDTQYF. The CDR3 DNA follows: TGCAGCGTCCGACAGGGATTGACAGATACGCAGTATTTT.

This clonotype occurred many times. The chain joins TRBV11-2 to TRBJ1-1; maybe TRBD1 (5 bases). V dropped 3 bases and J dropped 4 bases, with 12 bases sitting between them. The CDR3 consists of 14 residues. The germline V gene encodes CDR1 SGHAT and CDR2 FQNNGV. This chain's CDR3 is CASSFGQDTTEAFF. In nucleotides, the CDR3 is TGTGCCAGCAGCTTTGGTCAGGACACCACTGAAGCTTTCTTT.

This clonotype was observed at least ten times. CDR3 DNA: TGTGCCAGCAGCTCACTCGACGGCACAGATACGCAGTATTTT. Its translation is CASSSLDGTDTQYF. The chain recombines TRBV11-1 with TRBJ2-3; D gene ambiguous. This CDR3 region has 14 residues. CDR1 and CDR2 (germline): SGHAT, FQDESV (reference sequence). Trimming took off 4 bases at V and 1 base at J, with 9 bases between the two ends.

This clonotype was detected ten times or more. This chain joins TRBV2 and TRBJ1-2; D is undetermined. This CDR3 contains 13 residues. V was shortened by 7 bases and J by 4 bases, with 13 bases between the two germline ends. Germline V CDR1 and CDR2: SNHLY, FYNNEI. As DNA, the CDR3 is TGTGCCAGCAACCCAATCGACGGCTATGGCTACACCTTC. Translation gives CASNPIDGYGYTF.

This clonotype was counted at least ten times. The V and J genes are TRBV6-1 and TRBJ2-5; tentatively, D is TRBD2 (5 bases). CDR3 size: 14 residues. CDR1 and CDR2 (germline): MNHNS, SASEGT. The V end lost 6 bases, the J end lost 0 bases, and 11 bases lay between the germline ends. CDR3 in amino acids: CASSPVRDQETQYF. The CDR3 DNA follows: TGTGCCAGCAGCCCAGTGAGGGACCAAGAGACCCAGTACTTC.

In this sample, this clonotype turned up once. A much bigger clone sits one base away, suggesting this may be a read error. The genes are TRBV11-2 and TRBJ1-4; the D gene is possibly TRBD1 (6 bases). Germline CDR1 and CDR2: SGHAT and FQNNGV. V lost 2 bases and J 10 bases, leaving 14 bases between the germline ends. This CDR3 is built from 14 residues. The CDR3 nucleotides are TGTGCCAGCAGCTTACAACAGGGCCTTGGAAAACTGTTTTTT. This translates into CASSLQQGLGKLFF.

Only a few counts were recorded for this clonotype. The chain combines TRBV12-3 or TRBV12-4 with TRBJ2-2, with a tentative D call TRBD1 (5 bases). This CDR3 comprises 13 residues. V shed 6 bases and J shed 1 base, with 6 bases lying between them. For the CDR3, the DNA is TGTGCCAGCAGCACAGGGAACACCGGGGAGCTGTTTTTT. It is translated as CASSTGNTGELFF.

In its sample, this clonotype was seen many times. The chain couples TRBV3-1 to TRBJ2-1; 10 nucleotides agree with TRBD2. V dropped 0 bases and J dropped 6; count of bases not matched to a gene: 5. The CDR3 sequence is 16 residues long. Germline lookup yields CDR1 LGHDT and CDR2 YNNKEL (reference sequence). CDR3: CASSQESSGRGNEQFF. The CDR3 bases are TGTGCCAGCAGCCAAGAATCCAGCGGGAGGGGCAATGAGCAGTTCTTC.

In its sample, this clonotype was seen a few times. The chain has TRBV6-1 and TRBJ2-4; 8 bases line up with TRBD2. Losses at the gene ends were 5 bases for V and 1 base for J; bases not matched to a gene: 7. Looked up from germline, CDR1 is MNHNS and CDR2 is SASEGT. CDR3 length: 16 amino acids. CDR3 residues: CASSKLAERAKNIQYF. For the CDR3, the DNA is TGTGCCAGCAGTAAACTAGCGGAGCGGGCCAAAAACATTCAGTACTTC.

In this sample, this clonotype turned up a few times. The chain carries TRBV6-1 and TRBJ2-3; D may be TRBD2 (5 bases). Germline CDR1 MNHNS, CDR2 SASEGT. CDR3 length equals 15 residues. Trimming left V 3 bases short and J 2 bases short, with 12 bases between. The CDR3 DNA reads as TGTGCCAGCAGTGATGCGGCGGGTCTCACAGATACGCAGTATTTT. This gives the protein CASSDAAGLTDTQYF.

This clonotype showed up just a few times. The V call is TRBV5-6, the J call TRBJ2-3; the match to TRBD2 covers 11 bases. Trimming at V came to 3 bases and at J to 5 bases, leaving 8 bases not matched to a gene. Germline CDR1 and CDR2: SGHDT and YYEEEE. The CDR3 spans 16 residues. CDR3 DNA sequence: TGTGCCAGCAGCTCACTACTAGCGGGAGTGGTAGATACGCAGTATTTT. Translation gives CASSSLLAGVVDTQYF.

In regard to this clonotype: A much larger clone differs by one base, so this may be a read error. The chain is built from TRBV12-3 or TRBV12-4 and TRBJ1-2, with a possible D match to TRBD1 (5 bases). The length of the CDR3 is 15 residues. The CDR3 reads CASSLQGGAEDGYAF. The DNA of the CDR3 is TGTGCCAGCAGTCTCCAGGGTGGCGCGGAGGATGGCTACGCCTTC.

This clonotype was seen more than once but under ten times. The V gene is TRBV6-1, the J gene TRBJ1-1, with D unclear. The CDR3 loop spans 16 amino acids. V was shortened by 5 bases and J by 6 bases, with 22 bases between the two germline ends. Per germline, CDR1 MNHNS and CDR2 SASEGT. Here the CDR3 reads CASSTRIEGFIAEAFF. The CDR3 coding sequence is TGTGCCAGCAGTACCCGGATAGAGGGCTTTATCGCTGAAGCTTTCTTT.

Comment on this clonotype: An end of the junction does not agree with germline; a read error may underlie this. The chain joins TRBV2 to TRBJ2-5, with D unclear. The CDR3 extends over 13 amino acids. CDR1 and CDR2 (germline): SNHLY, FYNNEI. In DNA, the CDR3 is TGTGCCAGCAGTGACGGGTACCAAGAGGCCCAGTACTTC. Its translation is CASSDGYQEAQYF.

On this clonotype itself: A much larger clone sits a single nucleotide away, making a read error possible. The J gene is TRBJ2-1, the V gene TRBV3-1; the match to TRBD2 covers 7 bases. Trimming at V came to 0 bases and at J to 2 bases, leaving 7 bases not matched to a gene. CDR3 length: 17 amino acids. The V gene's germline CDR1 is LGHDT and CDR2 YNNKEL (reference sequence). This CDR3 reads CASSQEHSGRPYNEQFF. The CDR3 nucleotides are TGTGCCAGCAGCCAAGAGCATAGCGGGCGCCCCTACAATGAGCAGTTCTTC.

This clonotype was seen ten or more times. The CDR3 DNA is TGTGCCAGCAGCCAAGCTGGGACAGACTACGAGCAGTACTTC. Its protein product is CASSQAGTDYEQYF. V gene TRBV3-1 combines with J gene TRBJ2-7; 7 bases are shared with TRBD1. Germline CDR1 and CDR2: LGHDT and YNNKEL (reference sequence). The CDR3 sequence is 14 residues long. The V gene end was trimmed by 1 base and the J gene end by 3 bases; junction bases not matched to a gene: 3.

This clonotype was seen a handful of times. J is TRBJ2-5 and V is TRBV7-9; D may match TRBD1 or TRBD2 (5 bases each). Trimming pared 5 bases from V and 5 bases from J, leaving 18 bases between. CDR3 length: 15 amino acids. In germline, CDR1 is SEHNR, CDR2 FQNEAQ (reference sequence). The CDR3 sequence is CASSPRDRFGETQYF. CDR3 coding DNA: TGTGCCAGCAGCCCCCGGGACCGATTCGGGGAGACCCAGTACTTC.